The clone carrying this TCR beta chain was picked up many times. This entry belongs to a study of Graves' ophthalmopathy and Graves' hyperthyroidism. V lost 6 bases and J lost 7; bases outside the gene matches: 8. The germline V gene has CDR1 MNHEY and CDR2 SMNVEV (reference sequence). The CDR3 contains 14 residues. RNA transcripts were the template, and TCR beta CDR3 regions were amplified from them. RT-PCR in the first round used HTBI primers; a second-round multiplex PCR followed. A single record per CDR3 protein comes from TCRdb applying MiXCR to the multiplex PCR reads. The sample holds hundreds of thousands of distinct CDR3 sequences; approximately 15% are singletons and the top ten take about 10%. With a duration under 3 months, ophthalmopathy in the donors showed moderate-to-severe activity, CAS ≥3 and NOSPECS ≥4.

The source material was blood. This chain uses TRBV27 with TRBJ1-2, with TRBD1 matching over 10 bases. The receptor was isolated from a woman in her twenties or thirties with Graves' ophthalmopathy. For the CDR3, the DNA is TGTGCCAGCAGCTCCGGGACAGGGGTTGGTGGCTACACCTTC. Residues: CASSSGTGVGGYTF.